One and the same sample provided the 17 T cell receptor beta chains below, sequenced in a study of blood T cell repertoires in COVID-19. Sequencing used immunoSEQ multiplex PCR; TCRdb keeps in-frame clones, though not all of them. The table records around 70,000 clones, approximately 91% of them present only once. The sample was peripheral blood. The receptors stem from a human donor in a cohort sampled during active COVID-19.

V is TRBV18 and J is TRBJ2-3; TRBD1 aligns across 7 bases. Germline V lookup: CDR1 KGHSH, CDR2 LQKENI. CDR3 length equals 14 residues. Trimming removed 3 bases from V and 5 bases from J; junction bases left unmatched: 5. DNA of the CDR3: TGTGCCAGCTCACCGCGACAGGGTCAAGATACGCAGTATTTT. Protein: CASSPRQGQDTQYF.

The chain joins TRBV5-1 to TRBJ1-2; perhaps TRBD1 as D (6 bases). The CDR3 runs 15 residues. Trimming removed 0 bases at V and 5 bases at J, with 14 bases between. The germline gives CDR1 SGHRS, CDR2 YFSETQ. This chain's CDR3 is CASSLEAGASYGYTF. The CDR3, as DNA: TGCGCCAGCAGCTTGGAGGCAGGGGCATCATATGGCTACACCTTC.

The genes are TRBV6-2 or TRBV6-3 and TRBJ1-2, with D tentatively TRBD1 (6 bases). The germline V gene has CDR1 MNHEY and CDR2 SVGEGT. The germline V and J ends were trimmed by 2 bases and 4 bases, with 8 bases remaining between them. The CDR3 consists of 13 residues. The CDR3 region has the DNA TGTGCCAGCAGTTACGACAGGCCCTATGGCTACACCTTC. Amino acid sequence: CASSYDRPYGYTF.

This rearrangement joins TRBV19 to TRBJ1-2; D not certain. This CDR3 has 14 amino acids. Germline V lookup: CDR1 LNHDA, CDR2 SQIVND (reference sequence). V was cut by 4 bases and J by 4 bases, with 13 bases left in between. CDR3 DNA sequence: TGTGCCAGTAGTAAAGGCGACTCCCCCTATGGCTACACCTTC. This translates into CASSKGDSPYGYTF.

CDR3 protein: CASSTQQGGTEKLFF. In nucleotides, the CDR3 is TGTGCCAGCAGTACGCAACAGGGGGGAACGGAAAAACTGTTTTTT. The genes are TRBV28 and TRBJ1-4, with TRBD1 identical over 8 bases. The CDR3 extends over 15 amino acids. From germline, CDR1 is MDHEN and CDR2 SYDVKM. After removal of 5 bases from V and 8 bases from J, the junction contained 10 bases not matched to a gene.

The chain employs TRBV28 and TRBJ1-4, with a weak D call TRBD1 (6 bases). Between the trimmed V and J ends, which lost 5 bases and 7 bases, there was a span of 14 bases. Germline V lookup: CDR1 MDHEN, CDR2 SYDVKM. CDR3 size: 14 residues. DNA of the CDR3: TGTGCCAGCAGTCCTGGGGGCGCGGGTGAAAAACTGTTTTTT. It specifies CASSPGGAGEKLFF. Full variable domain (missing parts from reference TRBV28 and TRBJ1-4): DVKVTQSSRYLVKRTGEKVFLECVQDMDHENMFWYRQDPGLGLRLIYFSYDVKMKEKGDIPEGYSVSREKKERFSLILESASTNQTSMYLCASSPGGAGEKLFFGSGTQLSVL.

The chain combines TRBV29-1 with TRBJ1-2; tentatively, D is TRBD1 (6 bases). V was pared by 8 bases and J by 3 bases, with 10 bases between. This CDR3 has 11 amino acids. Germline loops: CDR1 SQVTM, CDR2 ANQGSEA. This CDR3 reads CSLRTDYGYTF. The DNA for the CDR3 is TGCAGCCTGAGGACAGACTATGGCTACACCTTC.

The V call is TRBV3-1 (or the pseudogene TRBV3-2), the J call TRBJ2-1; TRBD2 matches 9 bases. Germline CDR1 is LGHDT and CDR2 is YNNKEL (reference sequence). V trimming: 5 bases; J trimming: 7 bases; junction bases outside the gene matches: 6. This CDR3 is 14 amino acids long. The CDR3 sequence is CASSTGTSLNEQFF. As DNA, the CDR3 is TGTGCCAGCAGCACCGGGACTAGCCTTAATGAGCAGTTCTTC.

This clone was detected a few times. The CDR3 nucleotides are TGTGCCAGCAGCACCGACAGGGCAAGCTCCTACGAGCAGTACTTC. This encodes CASSTDRASSYEQYF. The chain recombines TRBV6-2 or TRBV6-3 with TRBJ2-7, with TRBD1 matching over 7 bases. Germline CDR1 reads MNHEY; CDR2 reads SVGEGT. The length of the CDR3 is 15 residues. Unmatched junction bases numbered 8, after V lost 6 bases and J lost 0 bases.

Here the CDR3 reads CSASGQPNYGYTF. The DNA for the CDR3 is TGCAGTGCTAGTGGACAGCCAAACTATGGCTACACCTTC. This sequence joins TRBV20-1 and TRBJ1-2; perhaps TRBD1 as D (6 bases). Trimming took 3 bases from V and 2 from J, leaving 10 bases between them. CDR1 is DFQATT, CDR2 SNEGSKA, per germline (reference sequence). The length of the CDR3 is 13 residues.

The J gene is TRBJ2-1, the V gene TRBV12-3 or TRBV12-4, with D perhaps TRBD1 (6 bases). There are 13 residues in the CDR3. Deletions cut 6 bases from V and 5 bases from J, with 11 bases between. CDR3 DNA sequence: TGTGCCAGCAGCCTTCACAGGGACAATGAGCAGTTCTTC. This gives the protein CASSLHRDNEQFF.

This chain uses TRBV7-8 with TRBJ2-1; 7 bases match TRBD1. This CDR3 spans 14 amino acids. V lost 5 bases to trimming and J lost 4 bases; unmatched junction nucleotides: 5. CDR1 is SGHVS, CDR2 FQNEAQ, per germline. CDR3 in amino acids: CASSRAGGYNEQFF. In nucleotides, the CDR3 is TGTGCCAGCAGCCGAGCAGGGGGATACAATGAGCAGTTCTTC.

The chain carries TRBV30 and TRBJ2-1; possible D gene TRBD1, 7 bases. Per germline, CDR1 GTSNPN and CDR2 SVGIG (reference sequence). Trimming shortened V by 5 bases and J by 9 bases, and 17 bases separated the two germline ends. This CDR3 is 13 amino acids long. The CDR3 loop reads CAWLGGQRGEQFF. The CDR3 DNA follows: TGTGCCTGGCTGGGGGGACAGAGGGGTGAGCAGTTCTTC.

The rearrangement links TRBV28 to TRBJ2-5, with 9 bases aligning to TRBD1. The CDR3 is made up of 13 amino acids. Germline lookup yields CDR1 MDHEN and CDR2 SYDVKM. The V and J ends lost 8 bases and 3 bases, in that order; junction bases with no gene match: 4. The CDR3 is CASHTGGEETQYF. The CDR3 region has the DNA TGTGCCAGCCACACAGGGGGCGAAGAGACCCAGTACTTC. Complete variable domain (other parts from reference TRBV28 and TRBJ2-5): DVKVTQSSRYLVKRTGEKVFLECVQDMDHENMFWYRQDPGLGLRLIYFSYDVKMKEKGDIPEGYSVSREKKERFSLILESASTNQTSMYLCASHTGGEETQYFGPGTRLLVL.

The V gene is TRBV6-5, the J gene TRBJ1-5; no clear D. Germline CDR1 MNHEY, CDR2 SVGAGI. The CDR3 totals 14 residues. Trimming took 6 bases from V and 0 from J, leaving 9 bases between them. The CDR3 DNA follows: TGTGCCAGCAGCACCGACAATAGCAATCAGCCCCAGCATTTT. The encoded protein is CASSTDNSNQPQHF.

The genes are TRBV19 and TRBJ2-2; tentative D call: TRBD2 (6 bases). The germline V gene has CDR1 LNHDA and CDR2 SQIVND (reference sequence). Trimming left V 1 base short and J 2 bases short, with 8 bases between. The CDR3 runs 15 residues. CDR3 bases: TGTGCCAGTAGTATAGCGGGAGTAAACACCGGGGAGCTGTTTTTT. Translating it yields CASSIAGVNTGELFF.

CDR3 amino acids: CATGADTQYF. DNA of the CDR3: TGTGCCACGGGGGCAGATACGCAGTATTTT. The chain couples TRBV6-5 to TRBJ2-3; D possibly corresponds to TRBD2 (6 bases). The CDR3 loop spans 10 amino acids. V dropped 10 bases and J dropped 4 bases, with 6 bases sitting between them. The germline gives CDR1 MNHEY, CDR2 SVGAGI.